These 25 T cell receptor beta chains were all obtained from the same sample, sequenced in a study of radiation and T cells in renal cell carcinoma. Produced via immunoSEQ multiplex PCR; TCRdb's table is partial and in-frame only. The sample carries about 150,000 clones, 80% to 90% recorded once. Time point described: blood 2 weeks post-SBRT. Treatment reported: 15 Gy SBRT to primary tumor, nephrectomy 4 weeks later. Material: blood, obtained from a patient whose treatment included radiotherapy and nephrectomy. The source of these receptors is a woman in her 50s with renal cell carcinoma.

The rearrangement joins TRBV10-1 to TRBJ2-1; no reliable D call. V was pared by 0 bases and J by 6 bases, with 6 bases between. CDR1 and CDR2 (germline): WNHNN, SYGVQD (reference sequence). The CDR3 has 13 residues. CDR3 sequence reads: CASSESTRNEQFF. In nucleotides, the CDR3 is TGCGCCAGCAGTGAGTCTACACGCAATGAGCAGTTCTTC.

The V call is TRBV5-1, the J call TRBJ1-2; D ambiguous. The CDR3 length is 11 residues. Germline assignment: CDR1 SGHRS and CDR2 YFSETQ. Trimming took 9 bases from V and 4 from J, leaving 10 bases between them. The CDR3 spells CATGERYGYTF. CDR3 nucleotide sequence: TGCGCCACAGGAGAACGCTATGGCTACACCTTC.

This clone came up once. The V gene is TRBV27, the J gene TRBJ2-7, with D perhaps TRBD1 (6 bases). CDR1 and CDR2 from the germline V gene are MNHEY and SMNVEV (reference sequence). Trimming removed 2 bases at V and 3 bases at J, with 17 bases between. The CDR3 runs to 16 residues. CDR3 DNA: TGTGCCAGCAGTTTAAGGCCCGTGGACAGATACTACGAGCAGTACTTC. This encodes CASSLRPVDRYYEQYF.

The rearrangement links TRBV4-1 to TRBJ1-5; D gene ambiguous. The CDR3 runs to 17 residues. The germline gives CDR1 MGHRA, CDR2 YSYEKL. The V end was cut by 1 base, the J end by 0 bases, with 13 bases between. The CDR3 DNA reads as TGCGCCAGCAGCCAAGTTCAACCCCCCTATAGCAATCAGCCCCAGCATTTT. Amino acid sequence: CASSQVQPPYSNQPQHF.

The rearrangement links TRBV5-6 to TRBJ1-1; TRBD1 agrees at 7 bases. The germline V gene encodes CDR1 SGHDT and CDR2 YYEEEE. The CDR3 is 13 residues long. V lost 3 bases to trimming and J lost 3 bases; unmatched junction nucleotides: 2. The chain's CDR3 is CASSYDRDTEAFF. The CDR3 nucleotides read TGTGCCAGCAGCTACGACAGGGACACTGAAGCTTTCTTT.

The J gene is TRBJ2-5, the V gene TRBV5-1; 15 positions agree with TRBD2. The CDR3 is 16 residues long. Per the germline V gene, CDR1 is SGHRS and CDR2 is YFSETQ. V was clipped by 3 bases and J by 4 bases; unmatched bases: 4. The CDR3 region has the DNA TGCGCCAGCAGCTCGGCGGGACTAGCGGGGGGAGAGACCCAGTACTTC. It is translated as CASSSAGLAGGETQYF.

This clone was counted once. The V call is TRBV7-2, the J call TRBJ2-4; 8 nucleotides match TRBD1. V shed 3 bases and J 6 bases; nucleotides not matched to a gene: 7. This CDR3 is built from 15 residues. CDR1 SGHTA and CDR2 FQGNSA come from the germline V gene. The CDR3 here is CASSLTQGARNIQYF. In nucleotides, the CDR3 is TGTGCCAGCAGCTTGACCCAGGGGGCGCGAAACATTCAGTACTTC. Based on the CDR3 plus reference TRBV7-2 and TRBJ2-4, the full variable domain is GAGVSQSPSNKVTEKGKDVELRCDPISGHTALYWYRQSLGQGLEFLIYFQGNSAPDKSGLPSDRFSAERTGGSVSTLTIQRTQQEDSAVYLCASSLTQGARNIQYFGAGTRLSVL.

This clone was recorded only once. The chain links TRBV9 to TRBJ2-3, with TRBD2 matching 8 bases. The CDR3 has 19 amino acids. The V gene end was trimmed by 3 bases and the J gene end by 0 bases; junction bases not matched to a gene: 15. Germline CDR1 and CDR2: SGDLS and YYNGEE. CDR3 sequence (DNA): TGTGCCAGCAGCGGGGAGAAATCTGCGGGGGGCGCCAGCACAGATACGCAGTATTTT. Its translation: CASSGEKSAGGASTDTQYF.

In this sample, this clone turned up once. This chain uses TRBV19 with TRBJ2-1, with 7 bases fitting TRBD2. After removal of 3 bases from V and 0 bases from J, the junction contained 5 bases not matched to a gene. Germline V gives CDR1 LNHDA, CDR2 SQIVND (reference sequence). CDR3 length equals 16 residues. The CDR3 loop is CASSIGRGSSYNEQFF. The CDR3 nucleotides read TGTGCCAGTAGTATTGGGCGGGGGAGCTCCTACAATGAGCAGTTCTTC. The entire variable domain, with the rest obtained from reference TRBV19 and TRBJ2-1, is as follows: DGGITQSPKYLFRKEGQNVTLSCEQNLNHDAMYWYRQDPGQGLRLIYYSQIVNDFQKGDIAEGYSVSREKKESFPLTVTSAQKNPTAFYLCASSIGRGSSYNEQFFGPGTRLTVL.

This chain uses TRBV6-5 with TRBJ1-5; D remains ambiguous. Germline values: CDR1 MNHEY, CDR2 SVGAGI. This CDR3 spans 14 amino acids. Trimming pared 0 bases from V and 8 bases from J, leaving 11 bases between. CDR3 DNA sequence: TGTGCCAGCAGTTACTCGAAAGGAAGGGAGCCCCAGCATTTT. Translated, it gives CASSYSKGREPQHF.

The rearrangement links TRBV7-8 to TRBJ2-7, with D perhaps matching TRBD1 (5 bases). V lost 1 base, J lost 3 bases, and 13 bases lay in between. In germline, CDR1 is SGHVS, CDR2 FQNEAQ. The CDR3 loop spans 15 amino acids. The CDR3 DNA follows: TGTGCCAGCAGCTTAGGGGTGGGGCAGGGCTACGAGCAGTACTTC. Its translation: CASSLGVGQGYEQYF. The whole variable domain, remainder taken from reference TRBV7-8 and TRBJ2-7, is GAGVSQSPRYKVAKRGQDVALRCDPISGHVSLFWYQQALGQGPEFLTYFQNEAQLDKSGLPSDRFFAERPEGSVSTLKIQRTQQEDSAVYLCASSLGVGQGYEQYFGPGTRLTVT.

This clone has a handful of counts. The CDR3: CATASGTGDQPQHF. CDR3 sequence (DNA): TGTGCCACCGCGTCGGGGACAGGGGATCAGCCCCAGCATTTT. V is TRBV28 and J is TRBJ1-5; 10 bases fit TRBD1. Germline trimming cut 10 bases from V and 5 bases from J; bases unmatched to any gene: 8. The CDR3 runs 14 residues. Germline-derived CDR1 and CDR2 are MDHEN and SYDVKM.

The CDR3 sequence: CASSLTGGRGETQYF. The CDR3 region has the DNA TGTGCCAGCAGCTTAACAGGGGGCCGCGGGGAGACCCAGTACTTC. The J gene is TRBJ2-5, the V gene TRBV11-2; 9 nucleotides line up with TRBD1. Germline assignment: CDR1 SGHAT and CDR2 FQNNGV. The trim removed 2 bases at V and 5 bases at J, leaving 6 bases unmatched. The CDR3 contains 15 residues.

The count of this clone is one. This sequence joins TRBV5-1 and TRBJ1-1; a possible D gene is TRBD1 (5 bases). The germline V and J ends were trimmed by 0 bases and 1 base, with 10 bases remaining between them. There are 15 residues in the CDR3. Per germline, CDR1 SGHRS and CDR2 YFSETQ. The CDR3 here is CASSLVGDPNTEAFF. CDR3 sequence (DNA): TGCGCCAGCAGCTTGGTCGGGGACCCGAACACTGAAGCTTTCTTT.

V gene TRBV11-3 combines with J gene TRBJ1-5, with no clear D. CDR3 length: 15 amino acids. V lost 8 bases, J lost 0 bases, and 14 bases lay in between. CDR1 and CDR2 from the germline V gene are SGHNT and YENEEA. DNA for the CDR3: TGTGCCAGCCGAATCGAACCACATAGCAATCAGCCCCAGCATTTT. Translation: CASRIEPHSNQPQHF.

This sequence joins TRBV19 and TRBJ2-1; TRBD1 aligns across 9 bases. The CDR3 totals 15 residues. J lost 5 bases, V lost 1 base, and 3 bases had no gene match. Germline CDR1 is LNHDA and CDR2 is SQIVND (reference sequence). CDR3 protein: CASSIAGQGNNEQFF. CDR3 DNA sequence: TGTGCCAGTAGTATAGCGGGACAGGGTAACAATGAGCAGTTCTTC.

V gene TRBV7-9 combines with J gene TRBJ1-2; tentative D call: TRBD1 (6 bases). CDR1 SEHNR and CDR2 FQNEAQ come from the germline V gene (reference sequence). With 3 bases removed from V and 4 bases from J, the gap between germline ends came to 12 bases. The CDR3 has 14 residues. CDR3 DNA sequence: TGTGCCAGCAGCTTGAACAGGGAGATCTATGGCTACACCTTC. It translates to CASSLNREIYGYTF.

The chain carries TRBV5-1 and TRBJ1-5, with D possibly matching TRBD1 (5 bases). The V and J ends lost 4 bases and 3 bases respectively, with 11 bases between them. CDR3 size: 14 residues. Germline CDR1 is SGHRS and CDR2 is YFSETQ. The CDR3, as DNA: TGCGCCAGCAGCCTGCCGGGGGACAATCAGCCCCAGCATTTT. This codes for CASSLPGDNQPQHF.

The chain recombines TRBV5-8 with TRBJ2-1; weak D call: TRBD1 (5 bases). The CDR3 extends over 15 amino acids. The ends were cut back, 4 bases at V and 7 bases at J, with 18 bases in the middle. Looked up from germline, CDR1 is SGHTS and CDR2 is YDEGEE. The CDR3: CASSPGAEDKNEQFF. CDR3 nucleotides: TGTGCCAGCAGCCCGGGCGCCGAGGACAAGAATGAGCAGTTCTTC.

Only one count was recorded for this clone. V usage is TRBV7-2 and J usage is TRBJ1-6, with D perhaps TRBD1 (6 bases). Per germline, CDR1 SGHTA and CDR2 FQGNSA. Trimming pared 6 bases from V and 2 bases from J, leaving 11 bases between. This CDR3 comprises 15 residues. The CDR3: CASRERTAYNSPLHF. Written as DNA, the CDR3 is TGTGCCAGCAGGGAGAGGACAGCCTATAATTCACCCCTCCACTTT.

This rearrangement joins TRBV7-9 to TRBJ1-4; D might be TRBD1 (5 bases). V shed 2 bases and J shed 6 bases, with 13 bases lying between them. Looked up from germline, CDR1 is SEHNR and CDR2 is FQNEAQ (reference sequence). The CDR3 has 15 amino acids. CDR3 sequence (DNA): TGTGCCAGCAGCTTATGGGGGTCGGTAGATGAAAAACTGTTTTTT. It translates to CASSLWGSVDEKLFF.

The chain is built from TRBV6-5 and TRBJ1-2, with a weak D call TRBD1 (6 bases). The CDR3 consists of 13 residues. The germline V and J ends were trimmed by 6 bases and 0 bases, with 8 bases remaining between them. CDR1 is MNHEY, CDR2 SVGAGI, per germline. This CDR3 reads CASRGTPNYGYTF. The CDR3 bases are TGTGCCAGCAGGGGGACACCTAACTATGGCTACACCTTC.

This clone was observed a few times. This sequence joins TRBV4-1 and TRBJ2-1; D is perhaps TRBD1 (5 bases). The CDR3 runs 12 residues. V was trimmed by 4 bases and J by 7 bases, leaving 8 bases between them. Germline assignment: CDR1 MGHRA and CDR2 YSYEKL. This CDR3 reads CASSLGVNEQFF. CDR3 nucleotides: TGCGCCAGCAGCCTAGGGGTGAATGAGCAGTTCTTC.

The V call is TRBV9, the J call TRBJ2-1, with TRBD1 as a possible D gene (5 bases). V was cut by 0 bases and J by 7 bases, with 5 bases left in between. CDR1 is SGDLS and CDR2 is YYNGEE in the germline V gene. CDR3 length equals 12 residues. Here the CDR3 reads CASSVAGNEQFF. The CDR3 DNA sequence: TGTGCCAGCAGCGTAGCAGGGAATGAGCAGTTCTTC.

This clone was counted once. CDR3 sequence: CAWSGSIGYGYTF. CDR3 nucleotides: TGTGCCTGGAGTGGGTCTATAGGCTATGGCTACACCTTC. The rearrangement joins TRBV30 to TRBJ1-2; D ambiguous. Between the trimmed V and J ends, which lost 1 base and 4 bases, there was a span of 10 bases. The CDR3 sequence is 13 residues long. CDR1 and CDR2 from the germline V gene are GTSNPN and SVGIG (reference sequence).